This T cell receptor (beta chain) was recovered during a study of blood T cell repertoires in COVID-19. Generated by immunoSEQ multiplex PCR, the TCRdb table keeps only in-frame clones and is missing some. The sample includes 150,000 to 200,000 clones, approximately 83% of them seen just once. The V and J ends lost 11 bases and 7 bases respectively, with 18 bases between them. The CDR3 totals 13 residues. Per germline, CDR1 LNHDA and CDR2 SQIVND (reference sequence). The sequenced material came from peripheral blood. V is TRBV19 and J is TRBJ2-1, with D possibly matching TRBD2 (5 bases). This clonotype was obtained from a man aged 55 to 70 with acute or convalescent COVID-19. The CDR3 spells CADFRLPGNEQFF. DNA of the CDR3: TGTGCCGACTTCAGGCTCCCGGGGAATGAGCAGTTCTTC.